This record looks at one TCR beta chain sequence and its context. Antigen specificity is unknown. In the PCR, 60 Vbeta and 13 Jbeta primers were used. Only in-frame clones appear in the TCRdb table, and some are missing; sequencing was by immunoSEQ multiplex PCR. The data show approximately 170,000 clones, 85% seen once. The data stem from a study of cytomegalovirus exposure and HLA in healthy donors. Study background: Samples from HLA-typed donors yielded about 85 million unique TCRs in an early data release.

The study's findings and limits: Reported results showed that the classifier diagnosed cytomegalovirus status with high specificity and sensitivity.

The CDR3 contains 14 residues. V lost 3 bases, J lost 7 bases, and 15 bases lay in between. Looked up from germline, CDR1 is SGHAT and CDR2 is FQNNGV. The sample taken for sequencing was PBMCs. V is TRBV11-2 and J is TRBJ1-1; D uncertain. The sequence was collected from a boy aged 2 to 10 in good health and CMV-seronegative. The CDR3 region is CASSLALGSREAFF. CDR3 coding DNA: TGTGCCAGCAGCTTGGCCTTGGGCAGCCGTGAAGCTTTCTTT.